These T cell receptor beta chains were read from a single sample in a study of blood T cell repertoires in COVID-19. Only in-frame clones appear in the TCRdb table, and some are missing; sequencing was by immunoSEQ multiplex PCR. The sample has approximately 150,000 clones; 82% are singletons. Material for sequencing was PBMCs or T cells enriched from blood (not recorded which). These receptors were taken from a man aged 60 to 69 who had recovered from COVID-19. The conserved cysteine and the conserved F or W are not part of the CDR3 here. D genes are given only for firm matches.

J gene: TRBJ2-3; V gene: TRBV9; D gene: -; CDR3 length: 11; CDR3 protein: ASSTQGIRTQY
J gene: TRBJ2-5; V gene: TRBV11-2; D gene: -; CDR3 length: 13; CDR3 protein: ASSPGTLAGETQY
J gene: TRBJ1-1; V gene: TRBV3-1/TRBV3-2; D gene: -; CDR3 length: 11; CDR3 protein: ASNNRENTEAF
J gene: TRBJ2-1; V gene: TRBV21-1; D gene: -; CDR3 length: 13; CDR3 protein: ASTRKGQGLYEQF
J gene: TRBJ2-3; V gene: TRBV19; D gene: -; CDR3 length: 11; CDR3 protein: ASRGHQADTQY
J gene: TRBJ1-2; V gene: TRBV24-1; D gene: TRBD1; CDR3 length: 11; CDR3 protein: ATSDSGTEGYT
J gene: TRBJ1-2; V gene: TRBV2; D gene: TRBD1; CDR3 length: 14; CDR3 protein: ASSEAGTDGYYGYT
J gene: TRBJ1-6; V gene: TRBV27; D gene: TRBD1; CDR3 length: 14; CDR3 protein: ASSLGGQGGGSPLH
J gene: TRBJ1-5; V gene: TRBV6-1; D gene: TRBD1; CDR3 length: 17; CDR3 protein: ASSELGQGLRYSNQPQH
J gene: TRBJ2-1; V gene: TRBV5-4; D gene: TRBD2; CDR3 length: 11; CDR3 protein: ASTSGGPNEQF
J gene: TRBJ2-4; V gene: TRBV19; D gene: -; CDR3 length: 15; CDR3 protein: ASTPQAQGLAKNIQY
J gene: TRBJ1-3; V gene: TRBV9; D gene: -; CDR3 length: 13; CDR3 protein: ASSVTPRSGNTIY
J gene: TRBJ1-1; V gene: TRBV5-1; D gene: TRBD1; CDR3 length: 13; CDR3 protein: ASSLARTGVPEAF
J gene: TRBJ2-7; V gene: TRBV7-3; D gene: -; CDR3 length: 12; CDR3 protein: ASSLRGNSYEQY
J gene: TRBJ2-1; V gene: TRBV27; D gene: TRBD2; CDR3 length: 15; CDR3 protein: ASSSGTSGGGRNEQF
J gene: TRBJ2-2; V gene: TRBV5-1; D gene: TRBD1; CDR3 length: 16; CDR3 protein: ASSSSALKTGDTGELF
J gene: TRBJ1-2; V gene: TRBV19; D gene: -; CDR3 length: 15; CDR3 protein: ASSTMGPGLLFGGYT
J gene: TRBJ2-7; V gene: TRBV2; D gene: TRBD2; CDR3 length: 12; CDR3 protein: ASSELGGTYEQY
J gene: TRBJ2-2; V gene: TRBV3-1/TRBV3-2; D gene: -; CDR3 length: 11; CDR3 protein: ASSQVRDGELF
J gene: TRBJ1-5; V gene: TRBV28; D gene: -; CDR3 length: 17; CDR3 protein: ASSWPGTGGPHSNQPQH
J gene: TRBJ1-3; V gene: TRBV28; D gene: -; CDR3 length: 12; CDR3 protein: ASSGTAEGNTIY
J gene: TRBJ2-7; V gene: TRBV29-1; D gene: TRBD1; CDR3 length: 12; CDR3 protein: SVDLNGQVYEQY
J gene: TRBJ2-2; V gene: TRBV9; D gene: TRBD1; CDR3 length: 14; CDR3 protein: ASSPRGQTNTGELF
J gene: TRBJ1-3; V gene: TRBV18; D gene: -; CDR3 length: 14; CDR3 protein: ASSPQGSSSGNTIY
J gene: TRBJ2-5; V gene: TRBV5-1; D gene: TRBD1; CDR3 length: 12; CDR3 protein: ASSSGQGGETQY
J gene: TRBJ2-1; V gene: TRBV27; D gene: TRBD1; CDR3 length: 15; CDR3 protein: ASSPLTGVGSYNEQF
J gene: TRBJ1-4; V gene: TRBV12-5; D gene: TRBD1; CDR3 length: 12; CDR3 protein: ASGLYGTDEKLF
J gene: TRBJ1-2; V gene: TRBV9; D gene: -; CDR3 length: 13; CDR3 protein: ASSVEPGDNYGYT
J gene: TRBJ2-2; V gene: TRBV18; D gene: TRBD2; CDR3 length: 15; CDR3 protein: ASSPPTPGGRTGELF
J gene: TRBJ2-3; V gene: TRBV9; D gene: -; CDR3 length: 15; CDR3 protein: ASSVEFGTSRTDTQY
J gene: TRBJ1-2; V gene: TRBV19; D gene: TRBD1; CDR3 length: 11; CDR3 protein: ASRGQGYYGYT
J gene: TRBJ2-2; V gene: TRBV7-7; D gene: TRBD2; CDR3 length: 14; CDR3 protein: ASSLKAGVTAGELF
J gene: TRBJ2-2; V gene: TRBV7-2; D gene: -; CDR3 length: 11; CDR3 protein: ASSFPSTGELF
J gene: TRBJ1-1; V gene: TRBV4-2; D gene: TRBD1; CDR3 length: 16; CDR3 protein: ASSQAPRDRGPGTEAF
J gene: TRBJ2-3; V gene: TRBV5-1; D gene: TRBD2; CDR3 length: 14; CDR3 protein: ASSPTRLAGRDTQY
J gene: TRBJ1-6; V gene: TRBV10-3; D gene: -; CDR3 length: 13; CDR3 protein: AISGRQDNNSPLH
J gene: TRBJ1-5; V gene: TRBV19; D gene: -; CDR3 length: 15; CDR3 protein: ASSIAGPRGSNQPQH